This passage covers 7 T cell receptor beta chains from one sample sequenced in a study of blood T cell repertoires in COVID-19. This table comes from immunoSEQ multiplex PCR, and its TCRdb copy is limited to in-frame clones, with some not included. The sample has fewer than 100,000 clones; around nine tenths are singletons. Material for sequencing was peripheral blood. Every receptor here comes from a human donor in a cohort sampled during active COVID-19.

This rearrangement joins TRBV10-3 to TRBJ2-1, with 9 positions matching TRBD2. J lost 5 bases, V lost 6 bases, and 5 bases had no gene match. CDR1 is ENHRY, CDR2 SYGVKD, per germline. The CDR3 consists of 14 residues. The CDR3 spells CAIRRGGLNNEQFF. The CDR3 nucleotides are TGTGCCATCAGGCGGGGGGGCCTTAACAATGAGCAGTTCTTC.

This chain joins TRBV6-5 and TRBJ1-1; the D is unclear. Trimming stripped 6 bases from V and 5 bases from J, with 19 bases between. From germline, CDR1 is MNHEY and CDR2 SVGAGI. This CDR3 is 15 amino acids long. The CDR3: CASSLALASNTEAFF. The CDR3 DNA is TGTGCCAGCAGCCTGGCCCTAGCGTCGAATACTGAAGCTTTCTTT.

This sequence joins TRBV5-1 and TRBJ2-7; 8 positions match TRBD1. Germline CDR1 and CDR2: SGHRS and YFSETQ. The CDR3 is 16 residues long. Losses at the gene ends were 1 base for V and 4 bases for J; bases not matched to a gene: 10. The CDR3 loop is CASSLSTGGITYEQYF. The CDR3 bases are TGCGCCAGCAGCTTGTCAACAGGGGGGATTACATACGAGCAGTACTTC.

This clone has a single count. The chain joins TRBV5-1 to TRBJ2-7; D possibly corresponds to TRBD1 (5 bases). CDR1 SGHRS and CDR2 YFSETQ come from the germline V gene. The V and J ends lost 5 bases and 2 bases respectively, with 11 bases between them. The CDR3 extends over 13 amino acids. CDR3 loop: CASSSAGTYEQYF. In DNA form, the CDR3 reads TGCGCCAGCAGTTCCGCAGGGACCTACGAGCAGTACTTC. The whole variable domain, filled in from reference TRBV5-1 and TRBJ2-7, reads KAGVTQTPRYLIKTRGQQVTLSCSPISGHRSVSWYQQTPGQGLQFLFEYFSETQRNKGNFPGRFSGRQFSNSRSEMNVSTLELGDSALYLCASSSAGTYEQYFGPGTRLTVT.

The chain recombines TRBV9 with TRBJ2-7; D may be TRBD2 (6 bases). The germline CDR1 and CDR2 sequences are SGDLS and YYNGEE. This CDR3 is 14 amino acids long. Trimming stripped 4 bases from V and 3 bases from J, with 14 bases between. The CDR3 DNA is TGTGCCAGCAGCCCCCGACTAGTAGACTACGAGCAGTACTTC. The encoded protein is CASSPRLVDYEQYF.

The chain links TRBV18 to TRBJ1-2; weak D call: TRBD1 (5 bases). The germline V gene encodes CDR1 KGHSH and CDR2 LQKENI. CDR3 length equals 14 residues. V was clipped by 4 bases and J by 1 base, with 10 bases between them. The CDR3 sequence: CASSLTELNYGYTF. For the CDR3, the DNA is TGTGCCAGCTCACTGACAGAACTTAACTATGGCTACACCTTC.

CDR3 sequence: CASRYADRDAGELFF. In DNA form, the CDR3 reads TGCGCCAGCAGATATGCCGACAGGGACGCCGGGGAGCTGTTTTTT. V and J are TRBV5-1 and TRBJ2-2; TRBD1 aligns across 7 bases. Trimming cost V 5 bases and J 6 bases; bases outside gene matches: 10. Germline CDR1 and CDR2: SGHRS and YFSETQ. The CDR3 consists of 15 residues.